Below are 2 T cell receptor beta chains sequenced from a single sample in a study of human T cells and chemical hapten exposure. Time point indicated: patch test 2, 6 weeks after DPC sensitization. Documented treatment: therapeutic diphenylcyclopropenone sensitization with weekly scalp DPC. TCRdb independently ran MiXCR on the RACE reads; one entry per CDR3 protein. The profile shows 360,000 or so distinct CDR3 sequences, about 6% of them singletons. This specimen was whole blood, taken in connection with sensitization to the hapten diphenylcyclopropenone (DPC). The receptors come from a woman under 30 with alopecia areata. Some clones in this sample may be carry-over from other donors' samples.

This clonotype was picked up many times. V usage is TRBV12-3 or TRBV12-4 and J usage is TRBJ2-3; TRBD2 aligns across 12 bases. The J segment lost 5 bases and the V segment lost 6 bases, leaving 9 bases of the junction unmatched. This CDR3 is built from 16 residues. This chain's CDR3 is CASRPRLAGVGDTQYF. The CDR3 DNA reads as TGTGCCAGCAGGCCCAGACTAGCGGGGGTGGGAGATACGCAGTATTTT.

This clonotype was detected ten times or more. V usage is TRBV6-6 and J usage is TRBJ1-5; TRBD1 aligns across 8 bases. The trim removed 6 bases at V and 1 base at J, leaving 5 bases unmatched. Per germline, CDR1 MNHNY and CDR2 SVGAGI (reference sequence). This CDR3 comprises 15 residues. The CDR3 nucleotides read TGTGCCAGCAGCCCCGGACAGGGAAGCAATCAGCCCCAGCATTTT. This encodes CASSPGQGSNQPQHF.